This record looks at one T cell receptor (beta chain) sequence and its context. This record belongs to a study of blood T cell repertoires in COVID-19. Study-level background: Acute and convalescent COVID-19 specimens originated in the United States, Italy and Spain. Sources were T cells, B-cell-depleted T cells, or PBMCs; the material itself was cDNA or gDNA.

The CDR3 totals 15 residues. Germline loops: CDR1 MNHNS, CDR2 SASEGT. V was clipped by 1 base and J by 4 bases; unmatched bases: 5. Authors' data handling: Cell counts per sample came from amplifying reference gene primers. Clones were read by immunoSEQ multiplex PCR, and TCRdb kept only the in-frame ones, dropping some. That table furnishes V, J and clone size, whereas the DNA furnished D and trimming. The sample records around 240,000 clones, around 80% being singletons. The rearrangement uses TRBV6-1 and TRBJ1-2; 8 bases align to TRBD1. The sample taken for sequencing was peripheral blood. This TCR came from a woman aged 40 to 55 who had recovered from COVID-19. The CDR3 here is CASSEVTGASYGYTF. As DNA, the CDR3 is TGTGCCAGCAGTGAAGTGACAGGGGCGAGCTATGGCTACACCTTC.